This T cell receptor beta chain is from a study of blood T cells in healthy people across ages. The germline V and J ends were trimmed by 2 bases and 3 bases, with 16 bases remaining between them. Per the germline V gene, CDR1 is SGHAT and CDR2 is FQNNGV. CDR3 length: 17 amino acids. A second 7 to 11 cycle PCR used barcoded and J-beta primers. TCRdb recomputed calls from the 5' RACE reads with MiXCR, one row per CDR3 protein. The sample lists around 850,000 distinct CDR3 sequences; around 36% were seen once. There are a few counts of this clonotype. V is TRBV11-2 and J is TRBJ1-4; no definite D call. Sequencing was performed on blood. The receptor was isolated from a man between 18 and 29 years old in good health. The CDR3 region is CASSLTPPGLANEKLFF. CDR3 in DNA: TGTGCCAGCAGCTTAACCCCCCCGGGGTTGGCTAATGAAAAACTGTTTTTT.